This T cell receptor (beta chain) was identified in a study of T cell responses to AZD1222 COVID-19 vaccine. The data were produced by immunoSEQ multiplex PCR, yet TCRdb's version contains in-frame clones alone and is incomplete. The data contain 150,000 to 200,000 clones, around 92% of them singletons. In germline, CDR1 is GTSNPN, CDR2 SVGIG (reference sequence). The CDR3 is 14 amino acids. V was shortened by 3 bases and J by 0 bases, with 9 bases between the two germline ends. The origin of this receptor is an adult in good health. The V and J genes are TRBV30 and TRBJ2-1; no clear D gene. The sample here was peripheral blood, taken on day 0 of AZD1222 vaccination. The CDR3, as DNA: TGTGCCTGGAGACCGGAATACTCCTACAATGAGCAGTTCTTC. Its translation is CAWRPEYSYNEQFF.